The rows below give T cell receptor beta chains drawn from one sample of a study of T cells in Graves' hyperthyroidism and ophthalmopathy. TCRdb reprocessed the multiplex PCR reads via MiXCR and lists one record per CDR3 protein. The table shows some 320,000 distinct CDR3 sequences, with roughly 15% occurring only once. The sample comprised blood. These receptors were obtained from a middle-aged woman with Graves' ophthalmopathy. Both conserved end residues are part of each CDR3. The order of the fields is clone size, D gene, V gene, J gene, CDR3 DNA, CDR3 protein. D genes are given only for firm matches. The size field is filled for only some rows; it gives once, few, many or a size class.

abundance: NA
d_gene: NA
v_gene: TRBV19
j_gene: TRBJ2-3
CDR3nt: TGTGCCAGTAGTATCAGGGGGGGCGCGACAGATACGCAGTATTTT
CDR3aa: CASSIRGGATDTQYF

abundance: many
d_gene: NA
v_gene: TRBV12-3/TRBV12-4
j_gene: TRBJ1-5
CDR3nt: TGTGCCAGCAGACCCAGTAACAATCAGCCCCAGCATTTT
CDR3aa: CASRPSNNQPQHF

abundance: many
d_gene: NA
v_gene: TRBV27
j_gene: TRBJ2-1
CDR3nt: TGTGCCAGCAGTTTTGGATTTTCCTACAATGAGCAGTTCTTC
CDR3aa: CASSFGFSYNEQFF

abundance: NA
d_gene: NA
v_gene: TRBV4-2
j_gene: TRBJ1-1
CDR3nt: TGTGCCAGCAGCCAAGATTTAGCCGGGGGGATGAACACTGAAGCTTTCTTT
CDR3aa: CASSQDLAGGMNTEAFF

abundance: many
d_gene: NA
v_gene: TRBV7-8
j_gene: TRBJ2-5
CDR3nt: TGTGCCAGCAGCGTCAGGGGTTTGGACAGAGAGACCCAGTACTTC
CDR3aa: CASSVRGLDRETQYF

abundance: many
d_gene: NA
v_gene: TRBV27
j_gene: TRBJ1-6
CDR3nt: TGTGCCAGCACCCCGGGCAGTCATAATTCACCCCTCCACTTT
CDR3aa: CASTPGSHNSPLHF

abundance: NA
d_gene: TRBD1
v_gene: TRBV4-2
j_gene: TRBJ1-2
CDR3nt: TGTGCCAGCAGCCAGCCGGGACAGGGGTGGTTAGGCTGCACCTTC
CDR3aa: CASSQPGQGWLGCTF

abundance: NA
d_gene: TRBD2
v_gene: TRBV20-1
j_gene: TRBJ2-2
CDR3nt: TGCAGTGCTAGAGATCCGGGGGGAAACACCGGGGAGCTGTTTTTT
CDR3aa: CSARDPGGNTGELFF

abundance: few
d_gene: TRBD1
v_gene: TRBV29-1
j_gene: TRBJ1-2
CDR3nt: TGCAGCGTTGGACAGGGAGACTATGGCTACACCTTC
CDR3aa: CSVGQGDYGYTF

abundance: many
d_gene: TRBD2
v_gene: TRBV11-2
j_gene: TRBJ2-1
CDR3nt: TGTGCCAGCAGCTCCCGTACCCGGGACTACATCAATGAGCAGTTCTTC
CDR3aa: CASSSRTRDYINEQFF

abundance: NA
d_gene: TRBD2
v_gene: TRBV3-1
j_gene: TRBJ2-1
CDR3nt: TGTGCCAGCAGCCAGGAAGGACTAGCGCAGTACAATGAGCAGTTCTTC
CDR3aa: CASSQEGLAQYNEQFF